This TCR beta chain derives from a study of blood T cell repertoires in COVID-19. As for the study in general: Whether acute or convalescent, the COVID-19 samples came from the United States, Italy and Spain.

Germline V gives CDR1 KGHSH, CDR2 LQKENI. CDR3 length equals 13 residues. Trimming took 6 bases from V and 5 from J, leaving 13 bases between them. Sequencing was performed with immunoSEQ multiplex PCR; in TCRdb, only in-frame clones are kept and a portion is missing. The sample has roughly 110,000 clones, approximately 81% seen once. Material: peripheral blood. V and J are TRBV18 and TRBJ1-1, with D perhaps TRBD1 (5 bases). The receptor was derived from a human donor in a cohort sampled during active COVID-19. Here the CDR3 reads CASSNQKGTEAFF. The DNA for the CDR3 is TGTGCCAGCTCTAATCAGAAGGGGACTGAAGCTTTCTTT.